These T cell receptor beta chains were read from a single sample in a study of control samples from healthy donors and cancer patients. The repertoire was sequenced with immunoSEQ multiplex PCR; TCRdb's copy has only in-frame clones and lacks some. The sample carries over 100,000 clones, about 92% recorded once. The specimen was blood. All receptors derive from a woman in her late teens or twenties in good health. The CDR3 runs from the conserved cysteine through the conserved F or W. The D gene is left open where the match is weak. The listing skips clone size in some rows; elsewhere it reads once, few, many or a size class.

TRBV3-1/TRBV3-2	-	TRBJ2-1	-	TGTGCCAGCAGCCAAGCTGCCGGGATTGAGCAGTTCTTC	CASSQAAGIEQFF
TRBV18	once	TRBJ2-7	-	TGTGCCAGCTCGCCCAGGGTCGGGATCTCCTACGAGCAGTACTTC	CASSPRVGISYEQYF
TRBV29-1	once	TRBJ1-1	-	TGCAGCGCACAGGGGAACACTGAAGCTTTCTTT	CSAQGNTEAFF
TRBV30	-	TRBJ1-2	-	TGTGCCTGGAGTGAGGGCCGCGGATTGCGGGGCTACACCTTC	CAWSEGRGLRGYTF
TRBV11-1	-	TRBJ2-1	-	TGTGCCAGCGACGGTAAAACAGGGGAGGTTAGCAATGAGCAGTTCTTC	CASDGKTGEVSNEQFF
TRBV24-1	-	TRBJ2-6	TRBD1	TGTGCCACCAGTGGAGTCCGCACAGGGGATGGGGCCAACGTCCTGACTTTC	CATSGVRTGDGANVLTF
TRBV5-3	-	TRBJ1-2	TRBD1	TGTGCCAGAAGCTTGCCAGGGGGGAACTATGGCTACACCTTC	CARSLPGGNYGYTF
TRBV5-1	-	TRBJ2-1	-	TGCGCCAGCAGCTTGCAGCTGGGGTCGGGTGAGCAGTTCTTC	CASSLQLGSGEQFF
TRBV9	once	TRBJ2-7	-	TGTGCCAGCAGCGTAGGGTCTGACCCCTACGAGCAGTACTTC	CASSVGSDPYEQYF
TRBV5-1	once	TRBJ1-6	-	TGCGCCAGCAGCTTCCTAGATTCACCCCTCCACTTT	CASSFLDSPLHF